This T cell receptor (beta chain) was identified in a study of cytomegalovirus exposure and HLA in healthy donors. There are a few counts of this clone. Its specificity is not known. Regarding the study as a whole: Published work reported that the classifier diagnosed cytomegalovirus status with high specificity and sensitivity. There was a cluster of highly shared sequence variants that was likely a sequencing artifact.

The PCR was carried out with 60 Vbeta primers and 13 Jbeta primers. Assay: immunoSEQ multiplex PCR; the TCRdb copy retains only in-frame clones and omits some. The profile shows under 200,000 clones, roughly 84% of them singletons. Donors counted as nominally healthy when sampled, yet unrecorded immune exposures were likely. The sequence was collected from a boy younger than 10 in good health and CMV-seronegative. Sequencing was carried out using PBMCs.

Here the CDR3 DNA reads TGTGCCAGCAGTTATGGACAGGGCTGGGGCGAGCAGTACTTC. It codes for CASSYGQGWGEQYF. This sequence joins TRBV6-1 and TRBJ2-7; 8 nucleotides match TRBD1. CDR1 is MNHNS, CDR2 SASEGT, per germline. With V trimmed by 5 bases and J by 6 bases, 9 bases remained unmatched. The CDR3 totals 14 residues.